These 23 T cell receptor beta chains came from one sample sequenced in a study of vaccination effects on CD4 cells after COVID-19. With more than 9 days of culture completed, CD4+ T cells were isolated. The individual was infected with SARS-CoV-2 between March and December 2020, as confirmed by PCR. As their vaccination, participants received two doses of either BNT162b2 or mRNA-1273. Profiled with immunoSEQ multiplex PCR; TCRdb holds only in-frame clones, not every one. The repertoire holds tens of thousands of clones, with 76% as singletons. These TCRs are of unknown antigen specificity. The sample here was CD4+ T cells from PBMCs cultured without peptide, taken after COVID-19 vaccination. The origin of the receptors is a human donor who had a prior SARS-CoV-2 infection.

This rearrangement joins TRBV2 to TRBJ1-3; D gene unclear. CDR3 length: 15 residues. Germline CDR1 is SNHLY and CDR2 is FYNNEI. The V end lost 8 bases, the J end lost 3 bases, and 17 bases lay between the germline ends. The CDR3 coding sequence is TGTGCCAGCGGGGATGGCAGGCCTGGTGGAAACACCATATATTTT. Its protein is CASGDGRPGGNTIYF.

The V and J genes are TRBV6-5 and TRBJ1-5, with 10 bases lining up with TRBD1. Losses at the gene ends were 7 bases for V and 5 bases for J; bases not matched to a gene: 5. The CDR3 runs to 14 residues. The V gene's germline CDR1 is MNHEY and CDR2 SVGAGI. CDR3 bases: TGTGCCAGCACCTGGACAGGGGGTTATCAGCCCCAGCATTTT. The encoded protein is CASTWTGGYQPQHF.

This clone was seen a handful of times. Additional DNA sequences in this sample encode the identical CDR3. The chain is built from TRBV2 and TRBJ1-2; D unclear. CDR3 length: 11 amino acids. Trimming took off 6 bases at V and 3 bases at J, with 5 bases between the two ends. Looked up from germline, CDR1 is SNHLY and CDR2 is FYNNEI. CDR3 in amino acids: CASRRDYGYTF. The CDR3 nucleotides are TGTGCCAGCAGGCGCGACTATGGCTACACCTTC.

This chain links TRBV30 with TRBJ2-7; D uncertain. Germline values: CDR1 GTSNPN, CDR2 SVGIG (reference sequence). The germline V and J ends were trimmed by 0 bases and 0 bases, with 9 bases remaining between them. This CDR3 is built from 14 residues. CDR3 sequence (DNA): TGTGCCTGGAGTGTTGACCTGGGCTCCTACGAGCAGTACTTC. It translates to CAWSVDLGSYEQYF. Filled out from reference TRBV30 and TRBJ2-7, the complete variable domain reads SQTIHQWPATLVQPVGSPLSLECTVEGTSNPNLYWYRQAAGRGLQLLFYSVGIGQISSEVPQNLSASRPQDRQFILSSKKLLLSDSGFYLCAWSVDLGSYEQYFGPGTRLTVT.

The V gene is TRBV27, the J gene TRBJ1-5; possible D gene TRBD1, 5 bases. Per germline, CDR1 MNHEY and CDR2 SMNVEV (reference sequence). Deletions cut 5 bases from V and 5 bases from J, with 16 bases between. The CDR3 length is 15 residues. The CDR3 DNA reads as TGTGCCAGCAGTCCGCGTTGGGGGGGTTATCAGCCCCAGCATTTT. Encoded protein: CASSPRWGGYQPQHF.

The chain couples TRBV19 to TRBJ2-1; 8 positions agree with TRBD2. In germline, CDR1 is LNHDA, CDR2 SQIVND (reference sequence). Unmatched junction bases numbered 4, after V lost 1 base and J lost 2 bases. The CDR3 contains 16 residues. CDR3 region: CASSIVGSGAYNEQFF. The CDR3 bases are TGTGCCAGTAGTATAGTGGGTAGCGGGGCCTACAATGAGCAGTTCTTC.

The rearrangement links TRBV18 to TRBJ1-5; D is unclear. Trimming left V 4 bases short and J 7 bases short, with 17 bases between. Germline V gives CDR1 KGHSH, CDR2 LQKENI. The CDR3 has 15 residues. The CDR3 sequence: CASSQAAGLWQPQHF. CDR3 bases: TGTGCCAGCTCACAAGCCGCCGGCCTGTGGCAGCCCCAGCATTTT.

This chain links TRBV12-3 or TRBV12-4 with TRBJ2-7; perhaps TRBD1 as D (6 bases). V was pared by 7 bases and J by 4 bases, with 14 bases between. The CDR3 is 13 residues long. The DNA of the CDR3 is TGTGCCAGCAAGACCCTACAGGGATACGAGCAGTACTTC. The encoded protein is CASKTLQGYEQYF.

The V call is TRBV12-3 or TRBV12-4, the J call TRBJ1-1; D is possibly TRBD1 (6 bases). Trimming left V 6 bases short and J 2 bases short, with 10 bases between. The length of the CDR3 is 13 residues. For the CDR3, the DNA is TGTGCCAGCAGGGACAGCCTCAACACTGAAGCTTTCTTT. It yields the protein CASRDSLNTEAFF.

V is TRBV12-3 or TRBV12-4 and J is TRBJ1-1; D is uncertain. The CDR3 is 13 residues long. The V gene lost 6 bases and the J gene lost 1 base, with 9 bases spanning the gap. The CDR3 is CASSVVGNTEAFF. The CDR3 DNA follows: TGTGCCAGCAGCGTGGTGGGGAACACTGAAGCTTTCTTT.

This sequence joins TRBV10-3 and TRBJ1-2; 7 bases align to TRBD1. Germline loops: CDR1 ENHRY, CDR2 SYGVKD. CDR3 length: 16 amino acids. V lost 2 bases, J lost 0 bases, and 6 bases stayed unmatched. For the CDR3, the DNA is TGTGCCATCAGTGAGCAGGCAGGGGGTTCTAACTATGGCTACACCTTC. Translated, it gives CAISEQAGGSNYGYTF.

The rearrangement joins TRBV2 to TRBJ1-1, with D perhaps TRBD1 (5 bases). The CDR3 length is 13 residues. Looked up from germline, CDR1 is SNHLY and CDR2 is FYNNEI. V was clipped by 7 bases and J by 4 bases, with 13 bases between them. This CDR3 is CASTGLGGTEAFF. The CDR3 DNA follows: TGTGCCAGCACGGGGCTTGGAGGCACTGAAGCTTTCTTT.

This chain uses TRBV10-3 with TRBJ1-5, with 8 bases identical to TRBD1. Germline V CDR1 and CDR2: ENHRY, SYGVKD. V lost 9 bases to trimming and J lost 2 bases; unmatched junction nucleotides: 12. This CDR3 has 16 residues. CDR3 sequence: CAMSLFRGRCNQPQHF. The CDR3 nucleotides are TGTGCCATGTCCCTTTTCAGGGGGCGGTGCAATCAGCCCCAGCATTTT.

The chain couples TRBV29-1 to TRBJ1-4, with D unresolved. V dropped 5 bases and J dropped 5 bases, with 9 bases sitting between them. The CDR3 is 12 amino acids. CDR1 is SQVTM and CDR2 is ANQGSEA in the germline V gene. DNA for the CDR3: TGCAGCGTTTGGCCGGAGAATGAAAAACTGTTTTTT. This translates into CSVWPENEKLFF. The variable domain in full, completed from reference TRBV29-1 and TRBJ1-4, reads SAVISQKPSRDICQRGTSLTIQCQVDSQVTMMFWYRQQPGQSLTLIATANQGSEATYESGFVIDKFPISRPNLTFSTLTVSNMSPEDSSIYLCSVWPENEKLFFGSGTQLSVL.

This CDR3 is CASSVQPNTEAFF. The CDR3 nucleotides read TGTGCCAGCAGTGTACAGCCAAACACTGAAGCTTTCTTT. V is TRBV6-4 and J is TRBJ1-1; D call uncertain. Trimming took 4 bases from V and 2 from J, leaving 8 bases between them. Germline CDR1 MRHNA, CDR2 SNTAGT. CDR3 length: 13 residues.

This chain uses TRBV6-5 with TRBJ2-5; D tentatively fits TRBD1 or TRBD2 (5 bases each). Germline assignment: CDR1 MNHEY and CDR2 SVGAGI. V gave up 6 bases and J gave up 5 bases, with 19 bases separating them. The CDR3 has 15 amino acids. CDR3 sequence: CASSSTQYGTETQYF. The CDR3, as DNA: TGTGCCAGCAGCTCAACCCAATACGGGACGGAGACCCAGTACTTC.

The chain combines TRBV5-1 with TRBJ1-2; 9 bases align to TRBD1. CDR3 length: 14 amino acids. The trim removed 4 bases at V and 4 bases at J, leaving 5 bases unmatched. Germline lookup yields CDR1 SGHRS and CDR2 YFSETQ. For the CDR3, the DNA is TGCGCCAGCAGCCCAGACAGGGGGGGCTATGGCTACACCTTC. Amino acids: CASSPDRGGYGYTF.

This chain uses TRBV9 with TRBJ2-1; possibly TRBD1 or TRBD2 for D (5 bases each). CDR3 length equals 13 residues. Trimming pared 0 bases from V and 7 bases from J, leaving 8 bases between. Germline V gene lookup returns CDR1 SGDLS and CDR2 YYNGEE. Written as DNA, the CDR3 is TGTGCCAGCAGCGTAGAGGGACGGAATGAGCAGTTCTTC. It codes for CASSVEGRNEQFF.

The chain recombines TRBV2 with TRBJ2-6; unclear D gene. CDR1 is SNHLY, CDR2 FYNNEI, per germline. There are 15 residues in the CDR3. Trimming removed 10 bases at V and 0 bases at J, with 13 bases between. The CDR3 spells CATRARSSGANVLTF. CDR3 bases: TGTGCCACTAGAGCTAGGAGCTCTGGGGCCAACGTCCTGACTTTC.

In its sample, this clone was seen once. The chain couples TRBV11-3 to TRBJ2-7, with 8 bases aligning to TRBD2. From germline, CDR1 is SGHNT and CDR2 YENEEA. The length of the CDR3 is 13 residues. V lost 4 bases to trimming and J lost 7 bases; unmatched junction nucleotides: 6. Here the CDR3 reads CASSSGLAREQYF. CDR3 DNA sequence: TGTGCCAGCAGCTCCGGACTAGCTCGTGAGCAGTACTTC.

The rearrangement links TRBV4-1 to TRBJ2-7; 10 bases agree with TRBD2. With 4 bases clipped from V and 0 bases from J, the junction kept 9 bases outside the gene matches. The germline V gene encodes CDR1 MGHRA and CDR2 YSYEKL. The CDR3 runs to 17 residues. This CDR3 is CASSPRTLAGVSYEQYF. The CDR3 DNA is TGCGCCAGCAGCCCGAGGACTCTAGCGGGAGTCTCCTACGAGCAGTACTTC.

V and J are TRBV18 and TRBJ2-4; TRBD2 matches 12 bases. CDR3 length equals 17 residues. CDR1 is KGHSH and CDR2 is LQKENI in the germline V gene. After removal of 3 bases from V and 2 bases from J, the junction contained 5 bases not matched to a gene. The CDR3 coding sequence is TGTGCCAGCTCACCTCGTCTAGCGGGGGGGTCCAAAAACATTCAGTACTTC. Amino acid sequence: CASSPRLAGGSKNIQYF.

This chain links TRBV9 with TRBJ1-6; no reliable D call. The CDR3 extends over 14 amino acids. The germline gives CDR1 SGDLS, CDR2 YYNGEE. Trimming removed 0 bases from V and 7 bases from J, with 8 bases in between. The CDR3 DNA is TGTGCCAGCAGCGTAGGACTGGTAAATTCACCCCTCCACTTT. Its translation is CASSVGLVNSPLHF. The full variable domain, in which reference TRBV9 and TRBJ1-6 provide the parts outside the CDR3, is DSGVTQTPKHLITATGQRVTLRCSPRSGDLSVYWYQQSLDQGLQFLIQYYNGEERAKGNILERFSAQQFPDLHSELNLSSLELGDSALYFCASSVGLVNSPLHFGNGTRLTVT.